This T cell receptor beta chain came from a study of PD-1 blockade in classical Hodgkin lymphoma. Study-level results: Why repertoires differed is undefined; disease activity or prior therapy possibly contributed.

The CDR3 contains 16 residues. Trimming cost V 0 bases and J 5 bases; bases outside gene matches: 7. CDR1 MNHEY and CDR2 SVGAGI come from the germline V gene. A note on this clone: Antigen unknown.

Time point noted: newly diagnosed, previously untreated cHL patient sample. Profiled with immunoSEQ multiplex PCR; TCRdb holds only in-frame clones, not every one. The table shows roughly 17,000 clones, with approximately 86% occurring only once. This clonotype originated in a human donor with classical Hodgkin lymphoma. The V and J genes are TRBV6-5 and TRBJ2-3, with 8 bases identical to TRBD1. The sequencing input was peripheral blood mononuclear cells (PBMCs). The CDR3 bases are TGTGCCAGCAGTTACTCCCGACAGGGGCTGGGAGATACGCAGTATTTT. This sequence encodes CASSYSRQGLGDTQYF.